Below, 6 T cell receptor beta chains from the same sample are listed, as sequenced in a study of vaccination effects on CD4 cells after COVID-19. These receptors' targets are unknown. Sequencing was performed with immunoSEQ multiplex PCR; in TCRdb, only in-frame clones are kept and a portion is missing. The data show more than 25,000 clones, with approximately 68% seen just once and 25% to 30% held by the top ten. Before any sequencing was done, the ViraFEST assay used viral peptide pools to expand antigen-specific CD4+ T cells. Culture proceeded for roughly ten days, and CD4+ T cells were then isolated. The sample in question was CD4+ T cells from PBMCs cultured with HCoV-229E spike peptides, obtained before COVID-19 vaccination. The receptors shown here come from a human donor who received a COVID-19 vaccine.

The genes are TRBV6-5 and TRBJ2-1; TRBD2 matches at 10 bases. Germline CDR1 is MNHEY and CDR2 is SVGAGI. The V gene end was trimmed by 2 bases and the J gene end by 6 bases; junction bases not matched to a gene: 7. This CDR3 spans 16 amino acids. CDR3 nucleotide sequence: TGTGCCAGCAGTTACGGAAGCGGGGGGGCCGTCAATGAGCAGTTCTTC. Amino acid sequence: CASSYGSGGAVNEQFF.

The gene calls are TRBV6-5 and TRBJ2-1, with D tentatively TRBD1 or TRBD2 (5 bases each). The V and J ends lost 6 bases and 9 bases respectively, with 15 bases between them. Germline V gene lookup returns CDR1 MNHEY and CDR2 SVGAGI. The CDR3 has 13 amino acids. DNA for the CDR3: TGTGCCAGCAGGGGGGAAGGGGTTACTGAGCAGTTCTTC. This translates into CASRGEGVTEQFF.

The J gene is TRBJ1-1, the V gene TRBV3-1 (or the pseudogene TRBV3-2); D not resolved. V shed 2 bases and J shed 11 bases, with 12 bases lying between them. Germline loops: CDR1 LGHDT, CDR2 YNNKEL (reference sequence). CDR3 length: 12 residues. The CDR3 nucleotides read TGTGCCAGCAGCCAAAAGGGAGACGACGCTTTCTTT. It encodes CASSQKGDDAFF.

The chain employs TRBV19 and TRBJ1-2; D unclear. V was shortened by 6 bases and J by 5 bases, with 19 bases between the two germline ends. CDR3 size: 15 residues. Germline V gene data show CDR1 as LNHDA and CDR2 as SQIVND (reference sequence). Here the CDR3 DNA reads TGTGCCAGTAGGGATGGGTCTGGAGGCGAGTATGGCTACACCTTC. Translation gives CASRDGSGGEYGYTF.

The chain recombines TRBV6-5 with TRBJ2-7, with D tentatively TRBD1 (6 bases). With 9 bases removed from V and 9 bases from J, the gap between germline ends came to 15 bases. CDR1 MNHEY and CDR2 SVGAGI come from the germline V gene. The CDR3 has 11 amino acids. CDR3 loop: CASKTVTGQYF. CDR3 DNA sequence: TGTGCCAGTAAAACGGTGACAGGGCAGTACTTC.

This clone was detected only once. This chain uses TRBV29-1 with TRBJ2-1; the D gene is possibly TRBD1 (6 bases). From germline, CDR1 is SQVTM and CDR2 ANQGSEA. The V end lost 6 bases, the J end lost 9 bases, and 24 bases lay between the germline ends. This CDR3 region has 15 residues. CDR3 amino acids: CSVTLGHRKALEQFF. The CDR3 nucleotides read TGCAGCGTGACGTTGGGACACCGAAAGGCGCTTGAGCAGTTCTTC.